This T cell receptor beta chain is drawn from a study of T cells after yellow fever vaccination. MiXCR, run by TCRdb on the 5' RACE reads, gives a single entry per CDR3 protein. This table holds 95,000 to 150,000 distinct CDR3 sequences, about 8.4% found once. Comment on this clonotype: Its antigen is unknown.

Overall study results and limits: The study noted that FACS-sorted repertoires could contain abundant clonotypes contaminating from the bulk population. Subsequent to the booster, the majority of primary-vaccination clones reappeared (less than 97% CD4, 88% CD8).

This TCR came from a man younger than 35 who received the YFV17D yellow fever vaccine. Source: CD8+ T cells sorted from PBMCs, taken on the day of the yellow fever booster vaccination.

This CDR3 is CASSLEGEQPQHF. CDR3 nucleotides: TGTGCCAGCAGTCTAGAGGGGGAGCAGCCCCAGCATTTT. The chain uses TRBV12-3 or TRBV12-4 and TRBJ1-5, with D tentatively TRBD1 (6 bases). Trimming shortened V by 5 bases and J by 7 bases, and 12 bases separated the two germline ends. CDR3 length: 13 residues.